This T cell receptor (beta chain) appears in the sequencing data of a study of blood T cells in healthy people across ages. The ends were cut back, 2 bases at V and 8 bases at J, with 7 bases in the middle. The V gene's germline CDR1 is MNHNY and CDR2 SVGAGI (reference sequence). This CDR3 spans 12 amino acids. Sample-barcoded 5' priming and a J-beta primer mix drove a second PCR of about 6 to 12 cycles. TCRdb processed the 5' RACE reads anew with MiXCR; each CDR3 protein has one entry. The sample includes hundreds of thousands of distinct CDR3 sequences, 36% of them seen just once. The sequenced material came from blood. The V call is TRBV6-6, the J call TRBJ2-1; D ambiguous. This TCR derives from a man aged 18 to 30 in good health. CDR3 coding DNA: TGTGCCAGCAGTTACAGGGCCGATGAGCAGTTCTTC. This codes for CASSYRADEQFF.